The clone carrying this T cell receptor beta chain has a count of ten or more. Antigen specificity is unknown. Time point described: patch test 2, 6 weeks after DPC sensitization. Treatment here: therapeutic diphenylcyclopropenone sensitization with weekly scalp DPC. The V segment lost 5 bases and the J segment 8 bases; nucleotides outside the gene matches: 7. Germline V gene data show CDR1 as DFQATT and CDR2 as SNEGSKA (reference sequence). The CDR3 is 13 amino acids. This entry comes from a study of human T cells and chemical hapten exposure. Looking at the study overall: Application of 0.01% DPC to the upper back was done by patch test, with a reading at 6 days. Findings and limits, study-wide: Following DPC sensitization, TCRs present above 1 in 1000 frequency showed no change. Donor immune responses may differ from healthy people's, since all donors had alopecia.

Individual cDNA molecules (in the library) carried attached unique molecular identifiers. TCRdb analysed the RACE reads with MiXCR anew, one entry per CDR3 protein. The profile covers 360,000 or so distinct CDR3 sequences, with about 6% appearing a single time and around 5.8% taken by the ten largest. The sequence came from a woman younger than 35 with alopecia areata. Some clones in this sample may be carry-over from other donors' samples. This chain links TRBV20-1 with TRBJ1-4; TRBD1 aligns across 8 bases. The sequencing used whole blood, collected in connection with sensitization to the hapten diphenylcyclopropenone (DPC). The CDR3 DNA follows: TGCAGTGCTTCGCGGACAGGGCGGGAAAAACTGTTTTTT. This encodes CSASRTGREKLFF.